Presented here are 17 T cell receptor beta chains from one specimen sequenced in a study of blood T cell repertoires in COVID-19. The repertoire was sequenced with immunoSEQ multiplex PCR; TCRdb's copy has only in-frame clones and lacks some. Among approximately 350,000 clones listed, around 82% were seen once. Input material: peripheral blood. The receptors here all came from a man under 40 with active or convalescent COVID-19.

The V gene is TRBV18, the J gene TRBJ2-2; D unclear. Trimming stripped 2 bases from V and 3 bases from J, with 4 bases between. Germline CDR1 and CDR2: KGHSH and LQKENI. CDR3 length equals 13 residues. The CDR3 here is CASSPGHTGELFF. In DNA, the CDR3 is TGTGCCAGCTCACCAGGCCACACCGGGGAGCTGTTTTTT.

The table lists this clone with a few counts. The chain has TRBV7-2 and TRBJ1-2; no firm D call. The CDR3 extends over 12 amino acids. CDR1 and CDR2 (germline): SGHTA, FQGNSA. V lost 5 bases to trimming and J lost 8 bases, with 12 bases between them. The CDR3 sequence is CASSPTPRGYTF. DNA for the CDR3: TGTGCCAGCAGCCCTACCCCTCGGGGCTACACCTTC.

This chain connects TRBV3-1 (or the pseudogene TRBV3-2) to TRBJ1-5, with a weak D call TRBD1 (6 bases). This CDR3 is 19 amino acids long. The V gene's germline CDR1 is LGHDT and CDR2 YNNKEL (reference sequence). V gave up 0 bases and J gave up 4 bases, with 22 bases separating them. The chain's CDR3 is CASSQDSGQPAYLNQPQHF. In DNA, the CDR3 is TGTGCCAGCAGCCAAGATAGTGGACAGCCCGCCTACTTAAATCAGCCCCAGCATTTT.

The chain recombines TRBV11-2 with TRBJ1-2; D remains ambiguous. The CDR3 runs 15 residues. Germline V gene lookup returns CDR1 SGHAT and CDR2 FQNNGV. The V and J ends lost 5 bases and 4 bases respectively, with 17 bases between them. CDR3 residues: CASSPPGRSTYGYTF. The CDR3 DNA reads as TGTGCCAGCAGCCCACCCGGCAGGTCTACCTATGGCTACACCTTC.

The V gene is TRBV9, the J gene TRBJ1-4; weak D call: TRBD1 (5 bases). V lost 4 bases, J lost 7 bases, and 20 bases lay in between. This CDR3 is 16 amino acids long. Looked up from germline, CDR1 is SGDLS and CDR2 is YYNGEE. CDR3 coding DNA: TGTGCCAGCAGCCCTTGGGACCGGGACTCGCGTGAAAAACTGTTTTTT. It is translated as CASSPWDRDSREKLFF.

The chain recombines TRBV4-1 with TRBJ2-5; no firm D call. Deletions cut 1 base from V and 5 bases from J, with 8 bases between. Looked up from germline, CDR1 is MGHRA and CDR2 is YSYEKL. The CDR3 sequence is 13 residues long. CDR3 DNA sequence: TGCGCCAGCAGCCAAGGAAGCTGGGAGACCCAGTACTTC. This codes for CASSQGSWETQYF.

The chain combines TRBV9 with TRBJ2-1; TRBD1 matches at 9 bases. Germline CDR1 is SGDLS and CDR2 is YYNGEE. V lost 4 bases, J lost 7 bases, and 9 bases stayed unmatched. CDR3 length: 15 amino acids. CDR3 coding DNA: TGTGCCAGCAGCATTAGACAGGGGGGTGTGAATGAGCAGTTCTTC. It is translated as CASSIRQGGVNEQFF.

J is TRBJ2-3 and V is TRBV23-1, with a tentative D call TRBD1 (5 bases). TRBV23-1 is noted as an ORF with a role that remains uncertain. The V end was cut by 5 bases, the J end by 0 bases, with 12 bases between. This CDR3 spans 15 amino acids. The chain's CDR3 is CASSGRTSSTDTQYF. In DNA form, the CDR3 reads TGCGCCAGCAGTGGACGGACAAGTAGCACAGATACGCAGTATTTT.

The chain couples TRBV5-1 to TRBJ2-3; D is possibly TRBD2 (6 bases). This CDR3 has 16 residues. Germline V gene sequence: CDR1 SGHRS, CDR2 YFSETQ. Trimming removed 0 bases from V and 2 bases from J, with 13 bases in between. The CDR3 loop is CASSLEGRGATDTQYF. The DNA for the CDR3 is TGCGCCAGCAGCTTGGAGGGGCGGGGAGCCACAGATACGCAGTATTTT.

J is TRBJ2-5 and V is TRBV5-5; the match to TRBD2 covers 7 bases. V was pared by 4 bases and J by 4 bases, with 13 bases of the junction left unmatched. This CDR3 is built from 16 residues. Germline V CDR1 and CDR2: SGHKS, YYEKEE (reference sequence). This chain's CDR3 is CASSALLAEGGETQYF. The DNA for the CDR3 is TGTGCCAGCAGCGCCCTGCTAGCGGAGGGCGGAGAGACCCAGTACTTC.

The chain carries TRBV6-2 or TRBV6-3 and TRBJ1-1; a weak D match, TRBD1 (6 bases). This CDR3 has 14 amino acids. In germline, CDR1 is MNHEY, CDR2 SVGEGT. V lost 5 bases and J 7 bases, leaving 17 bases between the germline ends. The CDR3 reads CASSLGPYRDEAFF. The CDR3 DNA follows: TGTGCCAGCAGTCTGGGCCCCTACAGGGATGAAGCTTTCTTT.

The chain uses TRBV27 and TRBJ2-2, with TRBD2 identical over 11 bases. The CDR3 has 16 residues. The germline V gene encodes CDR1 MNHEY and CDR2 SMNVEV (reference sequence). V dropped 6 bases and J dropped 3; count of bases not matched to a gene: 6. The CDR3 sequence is CASRIGTSGYTGELFF. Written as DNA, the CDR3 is TGTGCCAGCAGGATAGGGACTAGCGGTTACACCGGGGAGCTGTTTTTT.

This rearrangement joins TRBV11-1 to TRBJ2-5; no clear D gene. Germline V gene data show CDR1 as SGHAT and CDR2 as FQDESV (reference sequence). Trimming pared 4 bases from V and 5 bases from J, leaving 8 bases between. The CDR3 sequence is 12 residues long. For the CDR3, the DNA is TGTGCCAGCAGCTCCCCGGTGGAGACCCAGTACTTC. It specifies CASSSPVETQYF.

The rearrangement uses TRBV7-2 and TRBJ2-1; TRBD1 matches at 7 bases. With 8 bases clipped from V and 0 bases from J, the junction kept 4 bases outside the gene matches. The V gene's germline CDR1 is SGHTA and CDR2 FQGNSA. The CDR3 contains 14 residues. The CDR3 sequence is CASVRGSSYNEQFF. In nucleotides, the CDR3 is TGTGCCAGCGTCAGGGGGTCCTCCTACAATGAGCAGTTCTTC.

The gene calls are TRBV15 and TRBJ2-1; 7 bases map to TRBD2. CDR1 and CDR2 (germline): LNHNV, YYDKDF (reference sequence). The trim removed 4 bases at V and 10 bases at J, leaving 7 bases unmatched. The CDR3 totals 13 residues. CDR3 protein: CATSKGLTSEQFF. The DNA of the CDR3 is TGTGCCACCAGCAAGGGACTAACCTCGGAGCAGTTCTTC.

Here the CDR3 reads CATSDADRAHEQFF. The CDR3 DNA sequence: TGTGCCACCAGTGACGCGGACAGGGCGCATGAGCAGTTCTTC. The V and J genes are TRBV24-1 and TRBJ2-1; 8 bases match TRBD1. After removal of 4 bases from V and 8 bases from J, the junction contained 6 bases not matched to a gene. This CDR3 comprises 14 residues. Germline CDR1 and CDR2: KGHDR and SFDVKD.

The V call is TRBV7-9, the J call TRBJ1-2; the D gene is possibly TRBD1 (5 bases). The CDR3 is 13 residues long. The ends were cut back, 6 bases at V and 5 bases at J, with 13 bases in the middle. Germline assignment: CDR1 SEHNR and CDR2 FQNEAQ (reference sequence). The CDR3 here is CASRNRGDYGYTF. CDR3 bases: TGTGCCAGCAGAAATCGGGGGGATTATGGCTACACCTTC.